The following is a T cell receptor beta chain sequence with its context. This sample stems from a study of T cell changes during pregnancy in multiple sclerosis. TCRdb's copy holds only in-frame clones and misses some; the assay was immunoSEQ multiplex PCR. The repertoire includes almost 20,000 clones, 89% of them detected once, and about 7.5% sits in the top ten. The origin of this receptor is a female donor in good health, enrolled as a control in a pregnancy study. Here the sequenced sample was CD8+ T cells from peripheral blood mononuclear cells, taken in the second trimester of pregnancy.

Written as DNA, the CDR3 is TGTGCCAGCAGTGGGGCAGCGGGGACTGAAGCTTTCTTT. Translation: CASSGAAGTEAFF. The V call is TRBV2, the J call TRBJ1-1; unclear D gene. CDR3 length: 13 residues. V was shortened by 4 bases and J by 5 bases, with 11 bases between the two germline ends. Germline CDR1 SNHLY, CDR2 FYNNEI.